Below, one T cell receptor (beta chain) is given with its context. Its antigen is unknown. Per-nucleotide qualities are absent, and no much larger clonotype sits a single base away. The sample is drawn from a study of shared clonotypes between healthy human individuals (TCRdb year 2020). General notes on the study: Three men and two women, aged 18 to 49 years, made up the cohort. Leukapheresis yielded between about 0.85 and 9 billion PBMCs per donor. Per donor, three plates each were used for CD4 naive and CD4 memory, two for CD8 naive, and one for CD8 memory. Libraries were prepared and TCR repertoires were sequenced by different laboratories using diverse techniques, in order to increase sequencing depth and limit assay-specific biases. To estimate repertoire size and how much clonotype sharing occurs between individuals, the study deeply sequenced the blood TCR repertoires of five healthy adults.

TCR CDR3 regions were amplified from genomic DNA by multiplex PCR using the deep immunoSEQ assay. Genomic DNA extracted from each cell subset was distributed evenly over all wells of several immunoSEQ 96-well plates, and each plate served as one replicate. For sorted subsets, each replicate PCR was loaded with approximately 0.2 ug genomic DNA, equivalent to 30,000 or so T cell genomes. The purified libraries were quantified using a Qubit 3.0 fluorometer, sized with a Bioanalyzer 2100, and then quantified again using the KAPA Library Quantification kit. Each immunoSEQ 96-well plate was sequenced on its own single-read 150-cycle Illumina NextSeq 550 flow cell. In the authors' own workflow: Because only junctional sequences without quality scores were contained in the immunoSEQ output, filtering matching that applied to full-length reads could not be performed. To assign V/J genes and CDR3, sequences were annotated using PyIR, a Python wrapper for IgBLAST v1.9, with IMGT germline references. Reads were filtered out if the reads had weak V/J assignments (E-value above 1e-6), no CDR3, stop codons, out-of-frame junctions, or ambiguous translated residues. V3J clonotypes were defined by identical inferred V gene, J gene, and CDR3 amino acid sequence. To compute the percentage overlap between repertoires, the number of shared unique clonotypes was divided by the size of the smaller repertoire. Repertoire richness was assessed with RTK rarefaction, the Chao1 estimator, and Recon v2.1 estimates of unobserved clonotypes. Generation probabilities for all TCRbeta clonotypes obtained by the gDNA method from four donors were computed using OLGA. TCRdb's version of the immuneACCESS table is confined to in-frame rearrangements and falls short of the full clone set. An unresolved V gene accounts for under half of the shortfall where checked; the remainder is of unknown origin. V and J calls plus clone size are reproduced from that table; the DNA served to infer D and trimming. The sample has approximately 1.5 million clones on record, roughly 98% of them singletons. 0.45% of the sample belongs to the ten largest clones.

CDR1 and CDR2 are read off the germline V gene (reference sequence) as SEHNR and FQNEAQ. Spanning cysteine to phenylalanine, the CDR3 consists of 17 amino acids. The kept DNA is CDR3 alone, 51 bases in frame from the first base. The junction carries 24 bases between V and J, which are trimmed by 5 bases and 5 bases respectively. The donors were healthy, HIV-negative adults with no recently reported acute infections or vaccinations. Only Caucasian adults living in Nashville, Tennessee, USA were represented among the donors. CD4+ T cells were enriched through magnetic negative selection, after which naive cells were positively selected on CD45RA and the remaining negative fraction served as the memory subset. Blood was obtained by leukapheresis, after which PBMCs were separated by Ficoll-Histopaque density gradient centrifugation and cryopreserved in liquid nitrogen vapor phase. Purity and quantity of every magnetically sorted T cell population were checked by analytical flow cytometry. From each sorted fraction, genomic DNA was isolated and quantified by UV absorbance on a Nanodrop 2000c.

The paper as a whole reports these results and caveats: Based on pairwise subsampling, the degree of clonotype sharing among donors was expected to be affected by sequencing depth. Compared with non-shared clonotypes, clonotypes shared by all four sorted-subset donors had higher generation probabilities. Rarefaction of sorted-subset datasets indicated incomplete sequencing despite the large sequencing depth. The small number of donors limited the genetic and exposure-history diversity represented. Sharing across several donors was observed for approximately 5% of naive CD4, over 3% of naive CD8, 2.3% of memory CD4, and less than 0.45% of memory CD8 clonotypes. Estimated clonotype richness was generally larger for naive than for memory subsets. Only blood was sampled, and tissue TCR repertoires likely differ from those in blood.

Rearrangement joined TRBV7-9 to TRBJ2-5; the D gene is perhaps TRBD1 or TRBD2, each of them matching over 6 bases. The sequencing input was naive CD4+ T cells sorted from blood. In light of the paper, this sample's cell subset or site label describes: CD45RA+ positively selected. The source of this sequence is a young man in good health. The CDR3 reads CASSQGRMGGPEETQYF. The base sequence is TGTGCCAGCAGCCAAGGAAGGATGGGGGGCCCTGAGGAGACCCAGTACTTC.